Below, one T cell receptor (beta chain) is given with its context. Its antigen is still unknown. This sample is drawn from a study of memory CD4+ T cells and cytomegalovirus serostatus. Germline values: CDR1 SQVTM, CDR2 ANQGSEA. This CDR3 has 14 amino acids. The V gene lost 6 bases and the J gene lost 9 bases, with 24 bases spanning the gap. The study's findings and limits: A US-trained random forest predicted CMV serostatus with median AUC roughly 0.9.

Methods used by the authors: After removing out-of-frame reads, 2,204,828 distinct TCRbeta sequences remained. Repertoires were generated with immunoSEQ multiplex PCR, while TCRdb's copy carries only in-frame clones and drops some. V and J calls and clone size are given by that table; D and trimming were obtained from the DNA. The sample holds about 100,000 clones, about 80% seen once. Single viable CD3+CD4+CD8-CD45RO+ cells were sorted as the memory CD4+ T cells. Sequences were obtained from memory CD4+ T cells from blood. This clonotype was sampled from an adult in good health and CMV-seropositive. The J gene is TRBJ2-7, the V gene TRBV29-1, with D perhaps TRBD2 (6 bases). Written as DNA, the CDR3 is TGCAGCGTAGACACAGGAGGGTGGGGGTTTAGGCAGTACTTC. This translates into CSVDTGGWGFRQYF.